This T cell receptor (beta chain) came from a study of fetal regulatory T cell absence and autoimmunity. Study overall: Without clinical diabetes, IPEX patients showed exocrine pancreas autoimmunity.

Trimming pared 1 base from V and 3 bases from J, leaving 7 bases between. CDR3 length equals 13 residues. Germline V gene lookup returns CDR1 SGHAT and CDR2 FQNNGV. Findings and caveats of the study: In IPEX, the enrichment was taken to support antigen-driven autoimmunity before birth.

Comments on this clone: Its antigen remains unidentified.

This table comes from immunoSEQ multiplex PCR, and its TCRdb copy is limited to in-frame clones, with some not included. The data hold about 50,000 clones, with just under 85% observed a single time. The sample comprised cord blood. The rearrangement links TRBV11-2 to TRBJ2-7; D remains ambiguous. This clonotype was sampled from a newborn boy with IPEX syndrome. CDR3 amino acids: CASSLANGYEQYF. CDR3 nucleotide sequence: TGTGCCAGCAGCTTAGCCAATGGCTACGAGCAGTACTTC.